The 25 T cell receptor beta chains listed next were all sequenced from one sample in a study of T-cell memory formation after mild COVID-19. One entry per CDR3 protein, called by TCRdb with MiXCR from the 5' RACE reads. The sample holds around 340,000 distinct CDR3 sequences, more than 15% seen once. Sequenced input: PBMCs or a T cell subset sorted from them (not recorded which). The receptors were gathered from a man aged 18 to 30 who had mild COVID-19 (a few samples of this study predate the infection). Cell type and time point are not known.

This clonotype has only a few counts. The CDR3: CSARAATRRTEAFF. Written as DNA, the CDR3 is TGCAGTGCTAGAGCGGCGACCCGGCGAACTGAAGCTTTCTTT. This chain links TRBV20-1 with TRBJ1-1; D remains unclear. V was shortened by 1 base and J by 5 bases, with 14 bases between the two germline ends. Per germline, CDR1 DFQATT and CDR2 SNEGSKA (reference sequence). CDR3 length equals 14 residues.

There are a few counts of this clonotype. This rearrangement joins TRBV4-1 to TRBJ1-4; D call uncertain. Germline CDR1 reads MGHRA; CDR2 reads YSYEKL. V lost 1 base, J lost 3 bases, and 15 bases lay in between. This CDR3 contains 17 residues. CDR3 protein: CASSQGGHHQPNEKLFF. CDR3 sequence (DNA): TGCGCCAGCAGCCAAGGCGGTCACCATCAACCTAATGAAAAACTGTTTTTT.

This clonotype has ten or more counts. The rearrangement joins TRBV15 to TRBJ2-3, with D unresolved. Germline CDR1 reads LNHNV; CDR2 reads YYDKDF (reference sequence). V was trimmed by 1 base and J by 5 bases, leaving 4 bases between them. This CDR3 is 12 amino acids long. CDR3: CATSRGGDTQYF. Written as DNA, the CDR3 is TGTGCCACCAGCAGAGGGGGAGATACGCAGTATTTT.

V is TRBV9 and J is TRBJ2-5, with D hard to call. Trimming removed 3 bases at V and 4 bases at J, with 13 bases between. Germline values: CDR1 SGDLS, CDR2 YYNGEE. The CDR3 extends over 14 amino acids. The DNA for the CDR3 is TGTGCCAGCAGCGCCGGATCTTTTAGAGAGACCCAGTACTTC. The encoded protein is CASSAGSFRETQYF.

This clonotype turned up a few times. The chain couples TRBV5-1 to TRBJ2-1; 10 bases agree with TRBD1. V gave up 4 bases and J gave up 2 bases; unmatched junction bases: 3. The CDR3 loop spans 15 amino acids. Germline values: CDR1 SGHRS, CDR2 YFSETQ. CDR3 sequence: CASSVGTGAYNEQFF. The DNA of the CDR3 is TGCGCCAGCAGCGTAGGGACAGGGGCCTACAATGAGCAGTTCTTC.

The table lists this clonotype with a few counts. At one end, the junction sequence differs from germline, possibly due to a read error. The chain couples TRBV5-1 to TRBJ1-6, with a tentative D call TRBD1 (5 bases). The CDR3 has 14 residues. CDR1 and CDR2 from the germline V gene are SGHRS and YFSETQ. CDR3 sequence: CASRLDTGNSPLHF. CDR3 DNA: TGCGCCAGCAGGTTGGACACGGGTAATTCACCCCTCCACTTT.

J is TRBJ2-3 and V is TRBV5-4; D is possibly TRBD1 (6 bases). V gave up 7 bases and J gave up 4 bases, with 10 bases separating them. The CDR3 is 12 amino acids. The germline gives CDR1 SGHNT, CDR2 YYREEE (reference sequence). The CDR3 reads CASGGQPDTQYF. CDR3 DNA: TGTGCCAGCGGGGGCCAACCAGATACGCAGTATTTT.

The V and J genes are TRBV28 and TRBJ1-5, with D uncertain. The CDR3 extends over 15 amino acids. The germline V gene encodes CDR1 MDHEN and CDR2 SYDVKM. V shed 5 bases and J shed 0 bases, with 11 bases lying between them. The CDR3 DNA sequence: TGTGCCAGCAGTCGCTATGGTTTTAGCAATCAGCCCCAGCATTTT. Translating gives CASSRYGFSNQPQHF.

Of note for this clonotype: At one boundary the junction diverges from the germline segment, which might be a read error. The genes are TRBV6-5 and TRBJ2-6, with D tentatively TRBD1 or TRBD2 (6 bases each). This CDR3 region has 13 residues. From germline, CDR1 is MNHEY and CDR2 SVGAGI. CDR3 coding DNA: TGTGCCAGCGGGGGGCGTGGGACCAACGTCCTGACTTTC. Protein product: CASGGRGTNVLTF.

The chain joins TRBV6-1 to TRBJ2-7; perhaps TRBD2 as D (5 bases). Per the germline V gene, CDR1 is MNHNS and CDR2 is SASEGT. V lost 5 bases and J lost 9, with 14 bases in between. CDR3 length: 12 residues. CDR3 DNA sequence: TGTGCCAGCAGTTGTCGTCCGGGATGGCAGTACTTC. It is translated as CASSCRPGWQYF.

CDR3 coding DNA: TGTGCCAGCAGCTTAGAAGCCATCGGCTCCTACAATGAGCAGTTCTTC. It codes for CASSLEAIGSYNEQFF. This chain links TRBV7-9 with TRBJ2-1; D not certain. Germline V CDR1 and CDR2: SEHNR, FQNEAQ (reference sequence). V lost 1 base and J 0 bases, leaving 10 bases between the germline ends. The CDR3 loop spans 16 amino acids.

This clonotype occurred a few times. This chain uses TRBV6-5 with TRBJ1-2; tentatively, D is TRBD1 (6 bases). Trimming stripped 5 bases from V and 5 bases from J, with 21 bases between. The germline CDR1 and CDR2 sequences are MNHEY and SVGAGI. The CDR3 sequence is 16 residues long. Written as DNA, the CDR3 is TGTGCCAGCAGTCCTTGGCAGGGAGAGACAGGTTATGGCTACACCTTC. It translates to CASSPWQGETGYGYTF.

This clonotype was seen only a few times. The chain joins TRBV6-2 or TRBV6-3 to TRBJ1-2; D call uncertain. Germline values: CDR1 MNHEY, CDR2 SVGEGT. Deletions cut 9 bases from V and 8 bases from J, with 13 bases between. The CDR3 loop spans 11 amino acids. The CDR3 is CASSDYPGYTF. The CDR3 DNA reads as TGTGCCAGTTCCGACTATCCCGGCTACACCTTC.

This CDR3 reads CASSQGAGGAFEQYF. The CDR3 bases are TGTGCCAGCAGCCAAGGGGCAGGGGGCGCCTTCGAGCAGTACTTC. This chain links TRBV4-2 with TRBJ2-7; 8 bases align to TRBD1. Germline V CDR1 and CDR2: LGHNA, YNFKEQ. V was clipped by 1 base and J by 6 bases; unmatched bases: 8. The CDR3 spans 15 residues.

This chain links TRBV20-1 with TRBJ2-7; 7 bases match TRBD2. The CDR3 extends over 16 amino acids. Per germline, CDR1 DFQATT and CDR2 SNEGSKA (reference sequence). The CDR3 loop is CRARRGLCGCSYEQYF. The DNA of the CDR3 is TGCAGGGCAAGGAGGGGACTATGTGGTTGCAGCTACGAGCAGTACTTC.

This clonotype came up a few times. CDR3 sequence reads: CSVRGAYGYTF. CDR3 nucleotides: TGCAGCGTCAGGGGGGCGTATGGCTACACCTTC. The chain combines TRBV29-1 with TRBJ1-2; 7 bases are a match to TRBD1. After removal of 6 bases from V and 5 bases from J, the junction contained 3 bases not matched to a gene. This CDR3 is built from 11 residues. The V gene's germline CDR1 is SQVTM and CDR2 ANQGSEA.

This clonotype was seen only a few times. The CDR3 region is CASSRVGGYQETQYF. Written as DNA, the CDR3 is TGTGCCAGCAGCCGAGTGGGGGGGTACCAAGAGACCCAGTACTTC. The rearrangement uses TRBV7-2 and TRBJ2-5; 7 nucleotides match TRBD2. This CDR3 is 15 amino acids long. With 5 bases clipped from V and 0 bases from J, the junction kept 6 bases outside the gene matches. Germline CDR1 is SGHTA and CDR2 is FQGNSA.

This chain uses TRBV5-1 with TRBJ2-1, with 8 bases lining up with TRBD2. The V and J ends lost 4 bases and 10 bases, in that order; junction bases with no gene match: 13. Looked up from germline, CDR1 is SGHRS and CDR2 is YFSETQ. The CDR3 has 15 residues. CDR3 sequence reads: CASSMSGGGLREQFF. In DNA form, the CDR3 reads TGCGCCAGCAGCATGAGCGGGGGTGGGTTAAGGGAGCAGTTCTTC.

CDR3 amino acids: CASSVGSAGIADTQYF. For the CDR3, the DNA is TGTGCCAGCAGCGTAGGGTCGGCAGGGATCGCAGATACGCAGTATTTT. The chain joins TRBV9 to TRBJ2-3, with D possibly TRBD1 on 5 matching bases. Germline V CDR1 and CDR2: SGDLS, YYNGEE. The V end lost 0 bases, the J end lost 4 bases, and 15 bases lay between the germline ends. This CDR3 region has 16 residues.

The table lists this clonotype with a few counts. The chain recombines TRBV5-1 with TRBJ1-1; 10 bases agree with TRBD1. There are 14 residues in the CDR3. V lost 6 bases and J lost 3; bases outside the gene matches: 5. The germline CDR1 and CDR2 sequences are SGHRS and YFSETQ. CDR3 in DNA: TGCGCCAGCACGGGGACAGGGGTCGACACTGAAGCTTTCTTT. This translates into CASTGTGVDTEAFF.

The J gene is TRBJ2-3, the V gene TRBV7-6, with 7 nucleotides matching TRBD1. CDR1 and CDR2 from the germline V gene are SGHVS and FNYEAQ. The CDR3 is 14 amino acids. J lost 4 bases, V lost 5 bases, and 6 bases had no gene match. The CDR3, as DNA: TGTGCCAGCAGCAAACAGGGGTGGGCAGATACGCAGTATTTT. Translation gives CASSKQGWADTQYF.

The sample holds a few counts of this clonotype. The CDR3 here is CASSLVGTNQPQHF. For the CDR3, the DNA is TGTGCCAGCAGTTTAGTGGGAACTAATCAGCCCCAGCATTTT. The chain is built from TRBV27 and TRBJ1-5, with no clear D. V lost 2 bases and J 4 bases, leaving 9 bases between the germline ends. The CDR3 has 14 residues. Germline V gene lookup returns CDR1 MNHEY and CDR2 SMNVEV (reference sequence).

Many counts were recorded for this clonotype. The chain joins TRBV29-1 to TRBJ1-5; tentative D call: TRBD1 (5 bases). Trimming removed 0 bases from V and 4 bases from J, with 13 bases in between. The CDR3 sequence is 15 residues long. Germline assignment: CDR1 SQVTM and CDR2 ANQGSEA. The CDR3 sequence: CSVEDGRGGNQPQHF. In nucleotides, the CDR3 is TGCAGCGTTGAAGACGGGAGGGGAGGGAATCAGCCCCAGCATTTT.

The chain's CDR3 is CASSPRGSLHF. In DNA form, the CDR3 reads TGTGCCAGCAGCCCCAGGGGGTCCCTCCACTTT. The V and J genes are TRBV28 and TRBJ1-6; 7 bases line up with TRBD1. The J segment lost 14 bases and the V segment lost 6 bases, leaving 4 bases of the junction unmatched. Germline V CDR1 and CDR2: MDHEN, SYDVKM. The CDR3 has 11 amino acids. Looking up the rest from reference TRBV28 and TRBJ1-6 gives the full variable domain: DVKVTQSSRYLVKRTGEKVFLECVQDMDHENMFWYRQDPGLGLRLIYFSYDVKMKEKGDIPEGYSVSREKKERFSLILESASTNQTSMYLCASSPRGSLHFGNGTRLTVT.

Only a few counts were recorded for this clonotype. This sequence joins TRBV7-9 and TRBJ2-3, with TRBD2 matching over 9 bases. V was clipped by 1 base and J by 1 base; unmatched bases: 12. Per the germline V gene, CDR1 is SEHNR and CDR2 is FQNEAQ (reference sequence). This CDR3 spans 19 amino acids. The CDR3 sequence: CASSLGSLAGTIRTDTQYF. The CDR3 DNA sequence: TGTGCCAGCAGCTTAGGGTCCCTAGCGGGGACTATCCGCACAGATACGCAGTATTTT.